This T cell receptor (beta chain) came from a study of T cell changes during pregnancy in multiple sclerosis. Profiled with immunoSEQ multiplex PCR; TCRdb holds only in-frame clones, not every one. The table records tens of thousands of clones, about 93% of them present only once. The CDR3 extends over 15 amino acids. This clone came up once. This receptor was taken from a female donor in good health, enrolled as a control in a pregnancy study. The J gene is TRBJ2-7, the V gene TRBV21-1; TRBD1, the table's D call, lacks a check against the DNA. TRBV21-1 is tagged as a pseudogene. Here the sequenced sample was peripheral blood, taken in the second trimester of pregnancy. CDR3 nucleotide sequence: TGTGCCAGCAGCAGGGTGCCAGGGGGCCTCTACGAGCAGTACTTC. Protein: CASSRVPGGLYEQYF.